The 7 T cell receptor beta chains below all came from one sample that was sequenced in a study of CD8 T cells in ankylosing spondylitis. TCRdb recomputed calls from the 5' RACE reads with MiXCR, one row per CDR3 protein. The sample lists around 480,000 distinct CDR3 sequences, roughly 15% occurring once. Which antigens these TCRs recognize remains unknown. Study conclusions and caveats: Ankylosing spondylitis blood appeared to carry a characteristic TCR beta motif of roughly eight highly homologous variants.

Sequenced material: blood, either unsorted or a sorted T cell fraction (not recorded which). The origin of the receptors is a male donor with ankylosing spondylitis.

This chain joins TRBV7-2 and TRBJ1-2, with 9 bases matching TRBD1. The CDR3 totals 14 residues. V was pared by 3 bases and J by 8 bases, with 7 bases of the junction left unmatched. The germline CDR1 and CDR2 sequences are SGHTA and FQGNSA. The CDR3 DNA sequence: TGTGCCAGCAGCTTGGGACAGGGAGCTTACGGCTACACCTTC. It encodes CASSLGQGAYGYTF.

There are a few counts of this clonotype. This sequence joins TRBV3-1 and TRBJ2-7, with 8 bases lining up with TRBD2. V was pared by 1 base and J by 4 bases, with 3 bases of the junction left unmatched. This CDR3 spans 14 amino acids. CDR1 is LGHDT, CDR2 YNNKEL, per germline (reference sequence). The CDR3 is CASSQAASGYEQYF. CDR3 nucleotides: TGTGCCAGCAGCCAAGCGGCTAGCGGGTACGAGCAGTACTTC.

This clonotype has more than one count but fewer than ten. The J gene is TRBJ2-2, the V gene TRBV5-1; the D is unclear. The CDR3 is 16 amino acids. The germline V gene has CDR1 SGHRS and CDR2 YFSETQ. Trimming removed 4 bases at V and 0 bases at J, with 13 bases between. The CDR3 bases are TGCGCCAGCAGCCTCATTGAGGCCTCGAACACCGGGGAGCTGTTTTTT. Protein: CASSLIEASNTGELFF.

The rearrangement uses TRBV5-1 and TRBJ2-7, with 9 bases aligning to TRBD1. The V gene's germline CDR1 is SGHRS and CDR2 YFSETQ. The CDR3 is 15 amino acids. The J segment lost 4 bases and the V segment lost 0 bases, leaving 5 bases of the junction unmatched. For the CDR3, the DNA is TGCGCCAGCAGCTTGGGGGACAGGGTTGAGTACGAGCAGTACTTC. It encodes CASSLGDRVEYEQYF.

This clonotype was picked up a small number of times. This chain links TRBV20-1 with TRBJ1-5; 7 bases agree with TRBD1. The length of the CDR3 is 14 residues. V lost 0 bases, J lost 3 bases, and 2 bases stayed unmatched. Germline-derived CDR1 and CDR2 are DFQATT and SNEGSKA (reference sequence). This CDR3 reads CSARDGTDNQPQHF. CDR3 nucleotides: TGCAGTGCTAGAGACGGGACAGACAATCAGCCCCAGCATTTT.

This clonotype occurred a few times. This chain uses TRBV7-2 with TRBJ2-5, with TRBD1 identical over 7 bases. V shed 5 bases, J shed 7 bases, and the junction held 10 bases outside the gene matches. Germline lookup yields CDR1 SGHTA and CDR2 FQGNSA. The CDR3 has 14 residues. The CDR3 here is CASSPRQGQVTQYF. As DNA, the CDR3 is TGTGCCAGCAGCCCACGACAGGGTCAGGTGACCCAGTACTTC.

This clonotype was counted between two and nine times. The J gene is TRBJ2-1, the V gene TRBV12-3 or TRBV12-4, with 7 bases lining up with TRBD1. CDR3 size: 14 residues. Trimming removed 6 bases from V and 7 bases from J; junction bases left unmatched: 9. CDR3 sequence reads: CASRGQIPGNEQFF. The CDR3 nucleotides read TGTGCCAGCAGGGGACAGATCCCAGGGAATGAGCAGTTCTTC.